Below are 27 T cell receptor beta chains sequenced from a single sample in a study of blood T cell repertoires in COVID-19. Method: immunoSEQ multiplex PCR; TCRdb's copy keeps in-frame clones and lacks some. This sample has 230,000 or so clones, with 88% found just once. The sequenced sample consisted of PBMCs or T cells enriched from blood (not recorded which). The origin of the receptors is a woman aged 45-60 years with acute COVID-19.

J is TRBJ2-5 and V is TRBV27; D might be TRBD2 (5 bases). Germline CDR1 MNHEY, CDR2 SMNVEV (reference sequence). This CDR3 spans 10 amino acids. V was pared by 8 bases and J by 4 bases, with 5 bases between. CDR3 sequence reads: CASGRETQYF. In nucleotides, the CDR3 is TGTGCCAGCGGGAGAGAGACCCAGTACTTC.

In this sample, this clone turned up once. The CDR3 coding sequence is TGTGCCAGCAACCCATCCTCGCAGGGCCCGAACACTGAAGCTTTCTTT. It yields the protein CASNPSSQGPNTEAFF. The rearrangement joins TRBV6-2 or TRBV6-3 to TRBJ1-1; D is perhaps TRBD1 (5 bases). The CDR3 has 16 amino acids. CDR1 is MNHEY, CDR2 SVGEGT, per germline. The V end was cut by 7 bases, the J end by 1 base, with 19 bases between.

The chain combines TRBV20-1 with TRBJ1-1; TRBD1 is a possible D gene (5 bases). Trimming pared 5 bases from V and 12 bases from J, leaving 16 bases between. CDR1 and CDR2 from the germline V gene are DFQATT and SNEGSKA (reference sequence). The CDR3 length is 11 residues. The CDR3 here is CSADTRTLSFF. CDR3 nucleotide sequence: TGCAGTGCTGATACCCGGACATTATCTTTCTTT.

This clone occurred many times. This chain joins TRBV6-2 or TRBV6-3 and TRBJ2-7; D might be TRBD1 (6 bases). The length of the CDR3 is 18 residues. Germline CDR1 and CDR2: MNHEY and SVGEGT. V was trimmed by 7 bases and J by 0 bases, leaving 25 bases between them. The CDR3: CASNPRDRLTVSSYEQYF. Here the CDR3 DNA reads TGTGCCAGCAACCCCCGAGACAGGCTAACTGTTAGCTCCTACGAGCAGTACTTC.

The CDR3 DNA is TGCGCCAGCAGCCATAACAGGGGGCAGTCCTACGAGCAGTACTTC. Translated: CASSHNRGQSYEQYF. The rearrangement uses TRBV4-1 and TRBJ2-7, with 9 bases lining up with TRBD1. Losses at the gene ends were 3 bases for V and 1 base for J; bases not matched to a gene: 4. The CDR3 spans 15 residues. Germline lookup yields CDR1 MGHRA and CDR2 YSYEKL.

As DNA, the CDR3 is TGTGCCAGCAGTTTCCCCCCGGTCCTAGTTTCACCCCTCCACTTT. Residues: CASSFPPVLVSPLHF. The chain has TRBV28 and TRBJ1-6; no definite D call. Germline assignment: CDR1 MDHEN and CDR2 SYDVKM. Trimming shortened V by 3 bases and J by 9 bases, and 15 bases separated the two germline ends. The length of the CDR3 is 15 residues. The entire variable domain, with the rest obtained from reference TRBV28 and TRBJ1-6, is as follows: DVKVTQSSRYLVKRTGEKVFLECVQDMDHENMFWYRQDPGLGLRLIYFSYDVKMKEKGDIPEGYSVSREKKERFSLILESASTNQTSMYLCASSFPPVLVSPLHFGNGTRLTVT.

The chain is built from TRBV19 and TRBJ2-5; possibly TRBD1 for D (6 bases). The CDR3 loop spans 18 amino acids. Germline-derived CDR1 and CDR2 are LNHDA and SQIVND (reference sequence). Trimming removed 4 bases from V and 9 bases from J, with 30 bases in between. CDR3 in amino acids: CASSTGYRDPLRKKAQYF. The CDR3 region has the DNA TGTGCCAGTAGTACGGGGTACAGGGACCCCCTTCGCAAGAAGGCCCAGTACTTC.

V and J are TRBV7-8 and TRBJ2-3; possibly TRBD1 for D (6 bases). Germline V CDR1 and CDR2: SGHVS, FQNEAQ. The V end lost 5 bases, the J end lost 6 bases, and 21 bases lay between the germline ends. The CDR3 is 16 amino acids. In DNA form, the CDR3 reads TGTGCCAGCAGCCCCCAGCCGGGAAGGGGGAGCGATACGCAGTATTTT. Translating gives CASSPQPGRGSDTQYF.

The CDR3 DNA reads TGTGCCAGCTCCCGGGGGGGGCCCTCCTACGAGCAGTACTTC. Amino acid sequence: CASSRGGPSYEQYF. V and J are TRBV18 and TRBJ2-7, with 8 bases that match TRBD2. V was pared by 6 bases and J by 0 bases, with 4 bases of the junction left unmatched. The CDR3 extends over 14 amino acids. Looked up from germline, CDR1 is KGHSH and CDR2 is LQKENI.

This chain connects TRBV7-9 to TRBJ1-2, with D tentatively TRBD1 (5 bases). Germline loops: CDR1 SEHNR, CDR2 FQNEAQ (reference sequence). With 5 bases removed from V and 6 bases from J, the gap between germline ends came to 19 bases. The CDR3 consists of 15 residues. DNA of the CDR3: TGTGCCAGCAGCCCCCTCGTCTGGGGCAGTCATGGCTACACCTTC. It specifies CASSPLVWGSHGYTF.

The J gene is TRBJ2-1, the V gene TRBV5-4; D perhaps matches TRBD2 (6 bases). This CDR3 spans 13 amino acids. V was trimmed by 4 bases and J by 6 bases, leaving 11 bases between them. Per germline, CDR1 SGHNT and CDR2 YYREEE (reference sequence). CDR3 in DNA: TGTGCCAGCAGCGGAGGGACGGCCAATGAGCAGTTCTTC. Translation gives CASSGGTANEQFF.

The gene calls are TRBV6-6 and TRBJ2-7; maybe TRBD2 (6 bases). V gave up 6 bases and J gave up 4 bases, with 7 bases separating them. From germline, CDR1 is MNHNY and CDR2 SVGAGI (reference sequence). The CDR3 is 11 amino acids. For the CDR3, the DNA is TGTGCCAGCAGCGGGGGATACGAGCAGTACTTC. This encodes CASSGGYEQYF.

The chain carries TRBV14 and TRBJ2-2; perhaps TRBD2 as D (5 bases). CDR1 SGHDN and CDR2 FVKESK come from the germline V gene. The CDR3 sequence is 14 residues long. Trimming left V 4 bases short and J 5 bases short, with 11 bases between. The CDR3 protein is CASSLGITTGELFF. CDR3 coding DNA: TGTGCCAGCAGCCTCGGGATAACGACCGGGGAGCTGTTTTTT.

V usage is TRBV28 and J usage is TRBJ1-1, with a weak D call TRBD1 (5 bases). The CDR3 consists of 14 residues. V was cut by 7 bases and J by 0 bases, with 12 bases left in between. CDR1 MDHEN and CDR2 SYDVKM come from the germline V gene. The CDR3 here is CASTQGGMNTEAFF. CDR3 DNA sequence: TGTGCCAGCACCCAGGGAGGTATGAACACTGAAGCTTTCTTT.

The chain couples TRBV28 to TRBJ1-2; D remains ambiguous. The V end was cut by 7 bases, the J end by 4 bases, with 13 bases between. The CDR3 loop spans 13 amino acids. Looked up from germline, CDR1 is MDHEN and CDR2 is SYDVKM. This CDR3 is CASKEGLSYGYTF. The CDR3 coding sequence is TGTGCCAGCAAGGAGGGTCTGAGCTATGGCTACACCTTC.

The chain recombines TRBV13 with TRBJ1-2; TRBD1 matches 7 bases. V gave up 0 bases and J gave up 8 bases; unmatched junction bases: 12. Germline V lookup: CDR1 PRHDT, CDR2 FYEKMQ (reference sequence). The CDR3 has 16 amino acids. This CDR3 reads CASSLGRNRGDDGYTF. The DNA for the CDR3 is TGTGCCAGCAGCTTAGGCCGAAACAGGGGTGATGACGGCTACACCTTC.

The genes are TRBV14 and TRBJ2-1; 11 bases map to TRBD2. The CDR3 runs 16 residues. The junction had 7 bases not matched to a gene; V was cut back by 2 bases and J by 7 bases. Germline lookup yields CDR1 SGHDN and CDR2 FVKESK. The DNA of the CDR3 is TGTGCCAGCAGCCAAATAGCGGGAGGGCCAGGTAATGAGCAGTTCTTC. It codes for CASSQIAGGPGNEQFF.

J is TRBJ1-5 and V is TRBV28; maybe TRBD1 (5 bases). The V gene's germline CDR1 is MDHEN and CDR2 SYDVKM. CDR3 length: 17 amino acids. Trimming cost V 5 bases and J 2 bases, with 19 bases left between them. The CDR3 nucleotides read TGTGCCAGCAGTCGCCCTATCAGGGTTTATGGCAATCAGCCCCAGCATTTT. Amino acid sequence: CASSRPIRVYGNQPQHF.

The gene calls are TRBV11-2 and TRBJ2-7; possible D gene TRBD2, 6 bases. The CDR3 loop spans 13 amino acids. V was cut by 0 bases and J by 6 bases, with 9 bases left in between. Germline-derived CDR1 and CDR2 are SGHAT and FQNNGV. Here the CDR3 reads CASSLEEGLEQYF. CDR3 DNA: TGTGCCAGCAGCTTAGAGGAGGGGCTCGAGCAGTACTTC.

The chain links TRBV28 to TRBJ2-7; TRBD2 matches 8 bases. The germline CDR1 and CDR2 sequences are MDHEN and SYDVKM. The CDR3 is 15 amino acids. With V trimmed by 5 bases and J by 7 bases, 13 bases remained unmatched. DNA for the CDR3: TGTGCCAGCAGTGCTCCGGGACCCTCGGGGGGGGAGCAGTACTTC. Translation: CASSAPGPSGGEQYF.

V usage is TRBV12-5 and J usage is TRBJ1-1, with D perhaps TRBD1 (5 bases). V gave up 6 bases and J gave up 10 bases, with 18 bases separating them. In germline, CDR1 is LGHNT, CDR2 FRNRAP. CDR3 length equals 13 residues. The CDR3: CASGPSGRALAFF. The CDR3 coding sequence is TGTGCTAGTGGCCCGTCGGGCAGGGCCTTAGCTTTCTTT.

The chain carries TRBV19 and TRBJ1-5; no clear D. V was clipped by 2 bases and J by 6 bases, with 8 bases between them. Germline V gene lookup returns CDR1 LNHDA and CDR2 SQIVND (reference sequence). This CDR3 comprises 13 residues. CDR3 DNA sequence: TGTGCCAGTAGTATAATGGCGGGTCAGCCCCAGCATTTT. Amino acids: CASSIMAGQPQHF.

The chain employs TRBV24-1 and TRBJ2-1; 12 bases match TRBD2. Germline CDR1 reads KGHDR; CDR2 reads SFDVKD. The junction had 1 base not matched to a gene; V was cut back by 1 base and J by 4 bases. The CDR3 loop spans 16 amino acids. CDR3 sequence reads: CATSDFLAGGYNEQFF. The DNA for the CDR3 is TGTGCCACCAGTGATTTCCTAGCGGGAGGGTACAATGAGCAGTTCTTC.

This chain connects TRBV20-1 to TRBJ1-1; no reliable D call. The length of the CDR3 is 10 residues. From germline, CDR1 is DFQATT and CDR2 SNEGSKA (reference sequence). Trimming took 2 bases from V and 6 from J, leaving 4 bases between them. This CDR3 is CSARIAEAFF. For the CDR3, the DNA is TGCAGTGCTAGAATCGCTGAAGCTTTCTTT.

V gene TRBV7-3 combines with J gene TRBJ2-1; TRBD2 matches at 14 bases. The CDR3 covers 17 residues. Germline V lookup: CDR1 SGHTA, CDR2 FQGTGA. V was clipped by 5 bases and J by 7 bases; unmatched bases: 10. CDR3 sequence reads: CASSPRGTSGSGNEQFF. The DNA of the CDR3 is TGTGCCAGCAGCCCTAGGGGGACTAGCGGGAGTGGAAATGAGCAGTTCTTC. The whole variable domain, filled in from reference TRBV7-3 and TRBJ2-1, reads GAGVSQTPSNKVTEKGKYVELRCDPISGHTALYWYRQSLGQGPEFLIYFQGTGAADDSGLPNDRFFAVRPEGSVSTLKIQRTERGDSAVYLCASSPRGTSGSGNEQFFGPGTRLTVL.

CDR3 nucleotides: TGTGCCAGCAGACAAGGACTAGCAGCCATCTACGAGCAGTACTTC. Translated: CASRQGLAAIYEQYF. The rearrangement uses TRBV7-2 and TRBJ2-7, with TRBD2 identical over 8 bases. CDR1 SGHTA and CDR2 FQGNSA come from the germline V gene. After removal of 6 bases from V and 3 bases from J, the junction contained 10 bases not matched to a gene. CDR3 length equals 15 residues.

V gene TRBV2 combines with J gene TRBJ2-4; 12 nucleotides align to TRBD2. This CDR3 has 16 residues. Germline CDR1 reads SNHLY; CDR2 reads FYNNEI. V lost 3 bases and J lost 0; bases outside the gene matches: 0. This chain's CDR3 is CASSEGLAGAKNIQYF. The CDR3 DNA sequence: TGTGCCAGCAGTGAGGGACTAGCGGGAGCCAAAAACATTCAGTACTTC. The whole variable domain, filled in from reference TRBV2 and TRBJ2-4, reads EPEVTQTPSHQVTQMGQEVILRCVPISNHLYFYWYRQILGQKVEFLVSFYNNEISEKSEIFDDQFSVERPDGSNFTLKIRSTKLEDSAMYFCASSEGLAGAKNIQYFGAGTRLSVL.